The next 22 T cell receptor beta chains were all read from a single sample in a study of PD-L1 blockade in urothelial cancer. Regarding time point: pretreatment peripheral blood. The assay was immunoSEQ multiplex PCR, and TCRdb's table has in-frame clones only and misses some. This sample carries 60,000 or so clones, 81% of them seen once, and the ten largest clones take 3.2%. The specimen was PBMCs, collected around atezolizumab (anti-PD-L1) treatment. The origin of the receptors is a man aged 70 or older with urothelial cancer.

The V and J genes are TRBV5-1 and TRBJ1-2; D may be TRBD1 (6 bases). Germline V lookup: CDR1 SGHRS, CDR2 YFSETQ. The CDR3 runs to 14 residues. V dropped 0 bases and J dropped 3 bases, with 9 bases sitting between them. The CDR3 region is CASSLDGQHYGYTF. CDR3 bases: TGCGCCAGCAGCTTGGATGGACAGCACTATGGCTACACCTTC.

The chain carries TRBV6-5 and TRBJ2-1; D possibly corresponds to TRBD1 (6 bases). CDR1 and CDR2 (germline): MNHEY, SVGAGI. The CDR3 covers 15 residues. Trimming pared 0 bases from V and 3 bases from J, leaving 9 bases between. CDR3 DNA: TGTGCCAGCAGTTACTCGGCCAGGGGCTACAATGAGCAGTTCTTC. It encodes CASSYSARGYNEQFF.

This clone was picked up one time. V and J are TRBV5-4 and TRBJ1-1; 8 bases are shared with TRBD1. The germline V gene encodes CDR1 SGHNT and CDR2 YYREEE (reference sequence). The CDR3 sequence is 14 residues long. V lost 5 bases to trimming and J lost 1 base; unmatched junction nucleotides: 4. The CDR3 nucleotides read TGTGCCAGCAGGAGGACAGGGACGAACACTGAAGCTTTCTTT. It translates to CASRRTGTNTEAFF.

V is TRBV7-2 and J is TRBJ2-7; the match to TRBD2 covers 11 bases. Trimming removed 2 bases from V and 3 bases from J; junction bases left unmatched: 3. Germline CDR1 reads SGHTA; CDR2 reads FQGNSA. This CDR3 has 15 amino acids. CDR3 coding DNA: TGTGCCAGCAGCTTAATGACTAGCGGGAACTACGAGCAGTACTTC. Protein: CASSLMTSGNYEQYF.

V and J are TRBV9 and TRBJ1-1, with 8 nucleotides matching TRBD1. CDR1 SGDLS and CDR2 YYNGEE come from the germline V gene. V was clipped by 2 bases and J by 4 bases; unmatched bases: 4. The CDR3 sequence is 14 residues long. This CDR3 is CASSVQGAGTEAFF. The CDR3 bases are TGTGCCAGCAGCGTTCAGGGGGCCGGCACTGAAGCTTTCTTT.

The chain carries TRBV30 and TRBJ1-1; D is ambiguous. V lost 2 bases, J lost 4 bases, and 11 bases lay in between. CDR3 length: 13 amino acids. CDR1 GTSNPN and CDR2 SVGIG come from the germline V gene (reference sequence). CDR3 loop: CAWSLEGPTEAFF. The CDR3, as DNA: TGTGCCTGGAGTCTTGAGGGCCCCACTGAAGCTTTCTTT.

The rearrangement links TRBV19 to TRBJ1-5; 9 nucleotides line up with TRBD1. The CDR3 runs 17 residues. The germline V gene has CDR1 LNHDA and CDR2 SQIVND (reference sequence). The junction had 10 bases not matched to a gene; V was cut back by 5 bases and J by 2 bases. The CDR3 coding sequence is TGTGCCAGTAGTGTCCGGGACAGGGAAATTGGCAATCAGCCCCAGCATTTT. Protein product: CASSVRDREIGNQPQHF.

This chain connects TRBV19 to TRBJ2-1; tentative D call: TRBD2 (6 bases). V gave up 0 bases and J gave up 9 bases, with 9 bases separating them. CDR1 and CDR2 (germline): LNHDA, SQIVND (reference sequence). The CDR3 totals 13 residues. CDR3 coding DNA: TGTGCCAGTAGTATAGACGGGGGAGGTGAGCAGTTCTTC. Translated: CASSIDGGGEQFF.

The J gene is TRBJ1-1, the V gene TRBV23-1; maybe TRBD1 (5 bases). TRBV23-1 is identified as an open reading frame with a role that is uncertain. V was pared by 0 bases and J by 0 bases, with 11 bases between. The CDR3 extends over 16 amino acids. The CDR3 spells CASSQSSGPLNTEAFF. The CDR3 DNA follows: TGCGCCAGCAGTCAATCGTCAGGGCCCTTGAACACTGAAGCTTTCTTT.

The chain joins TRBV5-4 to TRBJ2-5; 10 bases are shared with TRBD2. CDR3 length: 15 residues. Unmatched junction bases numbered 8, after V lost 4 bases and J lost 5 bases. Germline V gene sequence: CDR1 SGHNT, CDR2 YYREEE (reference sequence). In DNA, the CDR3 is TGTGCCAGCAGCCACAAGCGGGAGGGTAAGGAGACCCAGTACTTC. Residues: CASSHKREGKETQYF. Full variable domain (outside the CDR3, taken from reference TRBV5-4 and TRBJ2-5): ETGVTQSPTHLIKTRGQQVTLRCSSQSGHNTVSWYQQALGQGPQFIFQYYREEENGRGNFPPRFSGLQFPNYSSELNVNALELDDSALYLCASSHKREGKETQYFGPGTRLLVL.

This clone was seen a few times. The chain uses TRBV7-9 and TRBJ2-5; possible D gene TRBD2, 6 bases. CDR1 and CDR2 from the germline V gene are SEHNR and FQNEAQ (reference sequence). Trimming cost V 3 bases and J 2 bases, with 13 bases left between them. The CDR3 runs 15 residues. The CDR3 DNA reads as TGTGCCAGCAGCTTTAGTGGCGGGGCACAAGAGACCCAGTACTTC. The encoded protein is CASSFSGGAQETQYF.

In regard to this clone: At one end the junction does not follow the germline gene, possibly because of a read error. This chain links TRBV7-7 with TRBJ2-7, with 7 bases identical to TRBD1. The CDR3 length is 14 residues. Germline loops: CDR1 SSHAT, CDR2 FNYEAQ (reference sequence). CDR3 loop: CASSPGQAPYEQYF. The CDR3 coding sequence is TGTGCTAGCAGCCCTGGACAGGCTCCCTACGAGCAGTACTTC.

CDR3 coding DNA: TGCAGCGTTGAAGGGTTTGGACATCAAGGCTACACCTTC. It yields the protein CSVEGFGHQGYTF. The chain joins TRBV29-1 to TRBJ1-2; D is perhaps TRBD1 (5 bases). The CDR3 is made up of 13 amino acids. Germline values: CDR1 SQVTM, CDR2 ANQGSEA. V lost 1 base and J 8 bases, leaving 14 bases between the germline ends.

The gene calls are TRBV28 and TRBJ1-4; TRBD1 might be the D (6 bases). V was cut by 6 bases and J by 6 bases, with 14 bases left in between. The CDR3 is 14 residues long. CDR1 and CDR2 from the germline V gene are MDHEN and SYDVKM. CDR3 DNA: TGTGCCAGCAGAAGTGACAGGAGGTATGAAAAACTGTTTTTT. Translated, it gives CASRSDRRYEKLFF.

The chain employs TRBV5-4 and TRBJ2-7, with 9 positions matching TRBD2. V trimming: 1 base; J trimming: 4 bases; junction bases outside the gene matches: 3. The CDR3 length is 14 residues. CDR1 is SGHNT, CDR2 YYREEE, per germline (reference sequence). CDR3 sequence: CASSLNSGRYEQYF. The CDR3 DNA is TGTGCCAGCAGCTTGAACAGCGGGAGGTACGAGCAGTACTTC.

The chain links TRBV14 to TRBJ1-2, with D unclear. Looked up from germline, CDR1 is SGHDN and CDR2 is FVKESK. The V end lost 4 bases, the J end lost 5 bases, and 23 bases lay between the germline ends. The CDR3 consists of 17 residues. The CDR3 coding sequence is TGTGCCAGCAGCCCGTTGGTCGACGAGGGTGGGGAGTATGGCTACACCTTC. This encodes CASSPLVDEGGEYGYTF.

V usage is TRBV18 and J usage is TRBJ2-1; 8 nucleotides agree with TRBD1. CDR1 is KGHSH and CDR2 is LQKENI in the germline V gene. The CDR3 runs 15 residues. Trimming took 0 bases from V and 6 from J; bases not matched to a gene: 4. DNA of the CDR3: TGTGCCAGCTCACCACCGAGAGACAGGGGCAATGAGCAGTTCTTC. It is translated as CASSPPRDRGNEQFF. The whole variable domain, filled in from reference TRBV18 and TRBJ2-1, reads NAGVMQNPRHLVRRRGQEARLRCSPMKGHSHVYWYRQLPEEGLKFMVYLQKENIIDESGMPKERFSAEFPKEGPSILRIQQVVRGDSAAYFCASSPPRDRGNEQFFGPGTRLTVL.

The rearrangement joins TRBV13 to TRBJ2-1; TRBD2 matches at 9 bases. CDR3 length: 17 amino acids. Germline loops: CDR1 PRHDT, CDR2 FYEKMQ (reference sequence). V was clipped by 5 bases and J by 0 bases; unmatched bases: 8. The CDR3 spells CASSLNLAGNSYNEQFF. The CDR3 DNA is TGTGCCAGCAGCCTAAACCTAGCGGGAAACTCCTACAATGAGCAGTTCTTC.

This chain connects TRBV5-1 to TRBJ2-2; TRBD2 matches at 7 bases. There are 17 residues in the CDR3. The trim removed 3 bases at V and 3 bases at J, leaving 11 bases unmatched. The germline V gene has CDR1 SGHRS and CDR2 YFSETQ. For the CDR3, the DNA is TGCGCCAGCAGCTCCACTGGCGGGGGTTCGGACACCGGGGAGCTGTTTTTT. It yields the protein CASSSTGGGSDTGELFF. Variable domain in full (rest from reference TRBV5-1 and TRBJ2-2): KAGVTQTPRYLIKTRGQQVTLSCSPISGHRSVSWYQQTPGQGLQFLFEYFSETQRNKGNFPGRFSGRQFSNSRSEMNVSTLELGDSALYLCASSSTGGGSDTGELFFGEGSRLTVL.

This rearrangement joins TRBV15 to TRBJ1-1; no clear D gene. Per the germline V gene, CDR1 is LNHNV and CDR2 is YYDKDF (reference sequence). The CDR3 is 13 residues long. Trimming stripped 8 bases from V and 0 bases from J, with 10 bases between. CDR3 region: CATSYGLNTEAFF. Here the CDR3 DNA reads TGTGCCACCTCGTACGGGTTGAACACTGAAGCTTTCTTT.

This clone was counted only a few times. V usage is TRBV4-1 and J usage is TRBJ1-5; TRBD1 is a possible D gene (5 bases). Trimming pared 2 bases from V and 4 bases from J, leaving 15 bases between. Germline CDR1 and CDR2: MGHRA and YSYEKL. The CDR3 covers 16 residues. The CDR3 DNA is TGCGCCAGCAGCCAACTTCATCCGGGACTGAATCAGCCCCAGCATTTT. Protein: CASSQLHPGLNQPQHF.

The chain employs TRBV6-6 and TRBJ2-7, with a weak D call TRBD1 (5 bases). V was pared by 2 bases and J by 7 bases, with 12 bases between. The CDR3 covers 13 residues. Germline CDR1 is MNHNY and CDR2 is SVGAGI (reference sequence). The CDR3, as DNA: TGTGCCAGCAGTTACGGTGGGGCGGCGGAGCAGTACTTC. Translated: CASSYGGAAEQYF.